This T cell receptor beta chain was captured by sequencing in a study of immune evolution from preneoplasia to lung adenocarcinoma. In the study overall: HLA loss of heterozygosity: approximately 7.5% AIS, less than 18% MIA, roughly 35% ADC, none AAH.

The CDR3 length is 15 residues. V was cut by 4 bases and J by 0 bases, with 13 bases left in between. From germline, CDR1 is MGHRA and CDR2 YSYEKL. Here immunoSEQ multiplex PCR was the method, and the copy in TCRdb shows in-frame clones only, minus some. The table shows some 6,200 clones, with over 70% occurring only once. Histologic diagnosis was independently verified by two lung pathologists. This sequence originates from a donor of 70 years or more with lung adenocarcinoma. The rearrangement uses TRBV4-1 and TRBJ2-7; D uncertain. Sequences were obtained from FFPE lung adenocarcinoma in situ tissue. CDR3: CASSLQIQSSYEQYF. The CDR3 nucleotides read TGCGCCAGCAGCCTACAGATTCAAAGCTCCTACGAGCAGTACTTC.